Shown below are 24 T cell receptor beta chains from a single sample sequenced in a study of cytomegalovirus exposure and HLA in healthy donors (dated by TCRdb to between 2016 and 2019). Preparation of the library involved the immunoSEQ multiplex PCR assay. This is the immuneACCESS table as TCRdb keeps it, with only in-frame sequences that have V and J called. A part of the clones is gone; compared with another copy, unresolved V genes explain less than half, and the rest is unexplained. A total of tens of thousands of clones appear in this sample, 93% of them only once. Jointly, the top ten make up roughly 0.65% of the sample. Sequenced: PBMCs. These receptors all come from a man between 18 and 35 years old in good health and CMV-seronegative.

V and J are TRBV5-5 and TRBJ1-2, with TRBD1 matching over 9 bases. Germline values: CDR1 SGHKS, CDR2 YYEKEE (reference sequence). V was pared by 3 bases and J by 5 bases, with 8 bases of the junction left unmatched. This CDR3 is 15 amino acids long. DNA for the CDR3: TGTGCCAGCAGCTGGGGAGCTGGGACAGGGTATGGCTACACCTTC. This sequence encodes CASSWGAGTGYGYTF. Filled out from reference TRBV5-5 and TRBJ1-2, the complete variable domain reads DAGVTQSPTHLIKTRGQQVTLRCSPISGHKSVSWYQQVLGQGPQFIFQYYEKEERGRGNFPDRFSARQFPNYSSELNVNALLLGDSALYLCASSWGAGTGYGYTFGSGTRLTVV.

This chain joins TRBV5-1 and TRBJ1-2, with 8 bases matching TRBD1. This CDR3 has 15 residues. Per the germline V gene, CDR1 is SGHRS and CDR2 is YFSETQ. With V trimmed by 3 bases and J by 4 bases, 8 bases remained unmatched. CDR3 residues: CASSWGTGRSYGYTF. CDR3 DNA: TGCGCCAGCAGCTGGGGGACAGGCAGATCCTATGGCTACACCTTC.

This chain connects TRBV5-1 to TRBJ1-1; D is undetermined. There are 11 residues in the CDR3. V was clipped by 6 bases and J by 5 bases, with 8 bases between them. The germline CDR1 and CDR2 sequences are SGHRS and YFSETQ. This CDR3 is CASTGETEAFF. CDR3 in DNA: TGCGCCAGCACCGGAGAGACTGAAGCTTTCTTT.

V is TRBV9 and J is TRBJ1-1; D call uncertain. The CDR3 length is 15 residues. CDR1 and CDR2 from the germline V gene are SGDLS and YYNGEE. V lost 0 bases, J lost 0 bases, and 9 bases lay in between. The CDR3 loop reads CASSVEPTLNTEAFF. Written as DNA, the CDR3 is TGTGCCAGCAGCGTAGAGCCGACTCTGAACACTGAAGCTTTCTTT.

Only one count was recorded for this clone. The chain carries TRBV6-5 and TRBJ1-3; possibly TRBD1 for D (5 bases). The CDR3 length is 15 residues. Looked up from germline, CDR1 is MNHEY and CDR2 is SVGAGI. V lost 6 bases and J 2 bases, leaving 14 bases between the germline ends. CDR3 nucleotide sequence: TGTGCCAGCAGATCTCAGGGTTCAGCTGGAAACACCATATATTTT. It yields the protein CASRSQGSAGNTIYF.

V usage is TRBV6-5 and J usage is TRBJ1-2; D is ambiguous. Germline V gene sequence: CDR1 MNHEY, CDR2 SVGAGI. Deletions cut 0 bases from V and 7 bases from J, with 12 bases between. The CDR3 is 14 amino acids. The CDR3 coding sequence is TGTGCCAGCAGTTACTCACGGGATTACAGTGGCTACACCTTC. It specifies CASSYSRDYSGYTF.

The CDR3 is CASSQETGTSYEQYF. The CDR3 bases are TGCGCCAGCAGCCAAGAAACAGGCACCTCCTACGAGCAGTACTTC. V is TRBV4-3 and J is TRBJ2-7; D may be TRBD1 (5 bases). V lost 0 bases and J lost 0, with 9 bases in between. This CDR3 comprises 15 residues. Germline lookup yields CDR1 LGHNA and CDR2 YSLEER.

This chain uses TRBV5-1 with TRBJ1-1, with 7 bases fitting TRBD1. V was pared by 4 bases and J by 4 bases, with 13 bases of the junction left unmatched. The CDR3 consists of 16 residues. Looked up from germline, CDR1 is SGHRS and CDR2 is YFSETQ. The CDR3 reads CASSALNRGAGTEAFF. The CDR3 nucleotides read TGCGCCAGCAGCGCCTTAAACAGGGGAGCTGGCACTGAAGCTTTCTTT.

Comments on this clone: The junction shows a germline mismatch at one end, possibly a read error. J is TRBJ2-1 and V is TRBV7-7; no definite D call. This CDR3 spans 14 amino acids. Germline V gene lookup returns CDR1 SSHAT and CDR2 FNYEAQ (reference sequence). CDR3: CASSPRLENNEQFF. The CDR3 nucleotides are TGTGCTAGCAGCCCCAGACTTGAGAACAATGAGCAGTTCTTC.

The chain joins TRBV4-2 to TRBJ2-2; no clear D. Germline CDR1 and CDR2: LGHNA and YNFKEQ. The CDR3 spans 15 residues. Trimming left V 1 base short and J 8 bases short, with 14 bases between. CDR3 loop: CASSQGELVSGELFF. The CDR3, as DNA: TGTGCCAGCAGCCAAGGAGAGCTGGTTTCTGGGGAGCTGTTTTTT.

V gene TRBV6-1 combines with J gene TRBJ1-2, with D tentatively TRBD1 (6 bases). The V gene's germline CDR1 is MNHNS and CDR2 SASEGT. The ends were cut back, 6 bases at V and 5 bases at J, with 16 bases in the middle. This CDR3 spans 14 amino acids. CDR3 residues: CASRETGSTYGYTF. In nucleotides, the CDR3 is TGTGCCAGCAGAGAGACAGGCTCCACATATGGCTACACCTTC.

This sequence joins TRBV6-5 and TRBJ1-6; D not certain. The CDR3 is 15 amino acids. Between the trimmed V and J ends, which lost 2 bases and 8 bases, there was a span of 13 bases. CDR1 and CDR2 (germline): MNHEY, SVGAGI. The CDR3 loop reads CASSYGVWGDSPLHF. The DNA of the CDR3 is TGTGCCAGCAGTTACGGGGTCTGGGGAGATTCACCCCTCCACTTT.

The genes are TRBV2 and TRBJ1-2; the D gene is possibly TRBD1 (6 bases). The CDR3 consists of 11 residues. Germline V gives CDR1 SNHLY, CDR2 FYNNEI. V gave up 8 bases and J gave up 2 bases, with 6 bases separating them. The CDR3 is CASGTNYGYTF. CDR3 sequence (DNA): TGTGCCAGCGGGACAAACTATGGCTACACCTTC.

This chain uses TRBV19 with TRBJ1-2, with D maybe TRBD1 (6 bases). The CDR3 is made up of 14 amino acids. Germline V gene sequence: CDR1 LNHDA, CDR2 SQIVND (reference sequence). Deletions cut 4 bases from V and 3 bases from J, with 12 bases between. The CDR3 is CASSKEDSYYGYTF. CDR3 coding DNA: TGTGCCAGTAGTAAAGAGGACAGCTACTATGGCTACACCTTC.

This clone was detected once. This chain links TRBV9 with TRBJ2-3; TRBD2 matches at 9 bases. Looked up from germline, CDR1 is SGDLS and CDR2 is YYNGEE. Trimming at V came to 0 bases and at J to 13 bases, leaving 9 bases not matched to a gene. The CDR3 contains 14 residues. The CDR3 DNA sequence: TGTGCCAGCAGCGTAGAGGGGGGGACTAGCCTCAAGTATTTT. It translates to CASSVEGGTSLKYF.

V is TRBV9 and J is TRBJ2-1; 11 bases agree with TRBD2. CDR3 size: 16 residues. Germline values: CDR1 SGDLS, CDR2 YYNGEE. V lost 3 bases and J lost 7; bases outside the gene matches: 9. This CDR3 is CASSAQTSGKRNEQFF. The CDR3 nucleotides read TGTGCCAGCAGCGCCCAGACTAGCGGGAAGAGAAATGAGCAGTTCTTC.

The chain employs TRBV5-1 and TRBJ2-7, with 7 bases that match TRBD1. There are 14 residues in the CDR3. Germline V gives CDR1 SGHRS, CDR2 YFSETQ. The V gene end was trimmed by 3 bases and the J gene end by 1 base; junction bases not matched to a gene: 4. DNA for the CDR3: TGCGCCAGCAGCTGGGGGACAGATTCCTACGAGCAGTACTTC. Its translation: CASSWGTDSYEQYF.

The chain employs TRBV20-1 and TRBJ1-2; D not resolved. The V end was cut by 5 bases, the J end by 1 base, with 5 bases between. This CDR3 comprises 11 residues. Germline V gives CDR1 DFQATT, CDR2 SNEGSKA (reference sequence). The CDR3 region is CSALFNYGYTF. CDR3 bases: TGCAGTGCTCTTTTTAACTATGGCTACACCTTC.

The chain's CDR3 is CATSRGDRAMNTEAFF. CDR3 coding DNA: TGTGCCACCAGCAGAGGGGACAGGGCTATGAACACTGAAGCTTTCTTT. The chain uses TRBV15 and TRBJ1-1; 9 bases line up with TRBD1. Germline assignment: CDR1 LNHNV and CDR2 YYDKDF (reference sequence). CDR3 length: 16 residues. The junction had 3 bases not matched to a gene; V was cut back by 1 base and J by 0 bases.

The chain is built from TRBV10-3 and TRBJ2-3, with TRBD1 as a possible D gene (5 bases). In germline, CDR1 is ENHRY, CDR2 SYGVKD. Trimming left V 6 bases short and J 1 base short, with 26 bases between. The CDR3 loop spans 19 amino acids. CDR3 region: CAISPSLGSVGARTDTQYF. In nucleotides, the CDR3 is TGTGCCATCAGCCCCTCGCTAGGTTCAGTAGGGGCACGCACAGATACGCAGTATTTT.

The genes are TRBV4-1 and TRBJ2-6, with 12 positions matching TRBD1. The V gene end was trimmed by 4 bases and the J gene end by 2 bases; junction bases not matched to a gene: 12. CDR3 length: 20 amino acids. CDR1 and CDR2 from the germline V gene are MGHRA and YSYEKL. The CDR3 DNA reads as TGCGCCAGCAGCCGACAAGACCCGGGACAGGGGGCTGCTGGGGCCAACGTCCTGACTTTC. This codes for CASSRQDPGQGAAGANVLTF.

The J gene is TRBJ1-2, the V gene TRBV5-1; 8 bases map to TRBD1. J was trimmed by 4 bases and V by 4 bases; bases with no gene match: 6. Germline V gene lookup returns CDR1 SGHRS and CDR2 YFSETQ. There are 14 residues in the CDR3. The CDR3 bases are TGCGCCAGCAGCCACGGACAGGGAACCTATGGCTACACCTTC. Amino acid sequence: CASSHGQGTYGYTF.

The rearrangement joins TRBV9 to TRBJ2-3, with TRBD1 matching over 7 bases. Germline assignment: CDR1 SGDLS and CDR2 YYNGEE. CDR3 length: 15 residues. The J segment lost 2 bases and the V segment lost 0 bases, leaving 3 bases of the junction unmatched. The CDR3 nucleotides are TGTGCCAGCAGCGTAGCGGGACAGTTCACAGATACGCAGTATTTT. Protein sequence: CASSVAGQFTDTQYF.

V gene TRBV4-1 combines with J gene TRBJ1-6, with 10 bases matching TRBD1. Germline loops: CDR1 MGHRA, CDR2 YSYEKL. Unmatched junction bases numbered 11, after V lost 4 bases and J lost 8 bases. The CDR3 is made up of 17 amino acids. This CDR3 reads CASSRSTRDRGHSPLHF. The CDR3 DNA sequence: TGCGCCAGCAGCCGATCTACCCGGGACAGGGGACATTCACCCCTCCACTTT.